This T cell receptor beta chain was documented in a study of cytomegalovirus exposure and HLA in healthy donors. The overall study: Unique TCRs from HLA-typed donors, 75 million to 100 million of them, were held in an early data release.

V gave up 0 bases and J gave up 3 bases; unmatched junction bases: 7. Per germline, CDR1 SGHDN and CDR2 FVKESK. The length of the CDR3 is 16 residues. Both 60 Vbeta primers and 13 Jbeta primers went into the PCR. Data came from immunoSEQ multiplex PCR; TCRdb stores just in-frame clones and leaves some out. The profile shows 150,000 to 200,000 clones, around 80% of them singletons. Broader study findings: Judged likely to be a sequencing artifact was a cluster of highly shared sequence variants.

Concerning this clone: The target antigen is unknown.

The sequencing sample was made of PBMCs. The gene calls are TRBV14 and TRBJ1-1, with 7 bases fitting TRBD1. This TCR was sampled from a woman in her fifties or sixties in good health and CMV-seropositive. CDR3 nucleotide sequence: TGTGCCAGCAGCCAAGATCGTGACAGGGATTACACTGAAGCTTTCTTT. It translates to CASSQDRDRDYTEAFF.